This T cell receptor (beta chain) was observed in a study of blood T cell repertoires in COVID-19. As for the study in general: The cDNA or gDNA used as material had been derived from T cells, B-cell-depleted T cells, or PBMCs.

Trimming left V 0 bases short and J 3 bases short, with 11 bases between. Germline V gene data show CDR1 as GTSNPN and CDR2 as SVGIG (reference sequence). The CDR3 is 14 amino acids. Authors' processing steps: Scientists estimated how many nucleated cells there were by amplifying reference gene primers. The table came from immunoSEQ multiplex PCR; TCRdb's copy has only in-frame clones and leaves some out. V and J calls and clone size come straight from that table; D and trimming were deduced from the DNA. The data show 330,000 or so clones, 75% to 90% seen once. Each participant's cohort was designated according to participant-reported clinical history. Among Cohort 3 donors, those recovered had two negative PCRs, clearance, or symptom resolution.

This clonotype was obtained from a man under 40 who had recovered from COVID-19. The sequenced sample consisted of PBMCs or T cells enriched from blood (not recorded which). The rearrangement joins TRBV30 to TRBJ1-2; maybe TRBD1 (5 bases). The CDR3 bases are TGTGCCTGGAGTGTACGCAGGGAAGACTATGGCTACACCTTC. Protein sequence: CAWSVRREDYGYTF.